This T cell receptor (beta chain) was documented in a study of shared clonotypes between healthy human individuals. V was shortened by 8 bases and J by 1 base, with 14 bases between the two germline ends. Germline V lookup: CDR1 MNHEY, CDR2 SVGAGI. CDR3 length equals 15 residues. Notes on this clone: Its antigen is unidentified.

Study conclusions and caveats: Memory subsets generally showed smaller estimated richness than naive subsets did.

The method was immunoSEQ multiplex PCR; TCRdb's version includes in-frame clones alone and lacks a portion of them. In the table there are about 1.5 million clones, approximately 98% of which are singletons. The V and J genes are TRBV6-5 and TRBJ1-4; D gene ambiguous. This sequence originates from a man aged 30 to 45 in good health. Sequenced: naive CD4+ T cells sorted from blood. Subset specified: CD45RA+ positively selected. In DNA, the CDR3 is TGTGCCAGCTCCCCGGGTGGGGTAACTAATGAAAAACTGTTTTTT. Its translation is CASSPGGVTNEKLFF.